Listed below are T cell receptor beta chains from one sample, sequenced in a study of identical twins. MiXCR, run by TCRdb on the 5' RACE reads, gives a single entry per CDR3 protein. Of around 1.7 million distinct CDR3 sequences listed, about 32% are singletons. The sample was cord blood. All receptors derive from a newborn girl in good health. Both conserved end residues are part of each CDR3. A D gene is named only where the DNA matches it firmly. Expanded clones are given a class, and other clones once, few, many or no size at all.

d_gene	v_gene	j_gene	abundance	CDR3aa	CDR3nt
TRBD2	TRBV20-1	TRBJ2-7	few	CSAPQTSGGTYNEQYF	TGCAGTGCTCCTCAGACTAGCGGGGGAACCTACAATGAGCAGTACTTC
NA	TRBV28	TRBJ2-1	few	CASSPTGLYGSEQFF	TGTGCCAGCAGCCCGACGGGACTCTATGGAAGTGAGCAGTTCTTC
NA	TRBV6-5	TRBJ1-4	NA	CASSSITPYEKLFF	TGTGCCAGCAGTTCGATTACCCCTTATGAAAAACTGTTTTTT
NA	TRBV10-3	TRBJ2-7	few	CAISESGQVGYEQYF	TGTGCCATCAGTGAGTCCGGGCAGGTAGGCTACGAGCAGTACTTC
TRBD2	TRBV20-1	TRBJ2-2	once	CSALRGLAAGELFF	TGCAGTGCCCTTAGGGGACTAGCGGCGGGGGAGCTGTTTTTT
NA	TRBV20-1	TRBJ1-1	NA	CSARGGGVNTEAFF	TGCAGTGCTAGAGGGGGCGGAGTGAACACTGAAGCTTTCTTT
TRBD2	TRBV10-2	TRBJ2-1	NA	CASSGRGGLTNEQFF	TGCGCCAGCAGTGGGCGGGGGGGCCTTACGAATGAGCAGTTCTTC
TRBD2	TRBV29-1	TRBJ2-1	few	CSVGRGLADNEQFF	TGCAGCGTTGGCCGCGGACTAGCGGACAATGAGCAGTTCTTC
TRBD2	TRBV20-1	TRBJ2-5	NA	CSASTAGGSNEQYF	TGCAGTGCTAGCACGGCGGGGGGGAGTAATGAGCAGTACTTC
NA	TRBV20-1	TRBJ2-7	few	CSARAGITSSYEQYF	TGCAGTGCTAGAGCGGGGATAACCAGCTCCTACGAGCAGTACTTC
NA	TRBV12-3/TRBV12-4	TRBJ1-1	NA	CASSPDDAGTEAFF	TGTGCCAGCAGCCCCGACGATGCGGGTACTGAAGCTTTCTTT
NA	TRBV11-2	TRBJ2-3	NA	CASSLVFQDRSTDTQYF	TGTGCCAGCAGCTTAGTATTCCAGGATCGGAGCACAGATACGCAGTATTTT
NA	TRBV5-1	TRBJ2-7	NA	CASSSDSVNEQYF	TGCGCCAGCAGCTCTGATAGCGTCAATGAGCAGTACTTC
TRBD2	TRBV7-9	TRBJ2-7	few	CASRLSGEEGYEQYF	TGTGCCAGCAGGCTTAGCGGGGAAGAGGGTTACGAGCAGTACTTC
TRBD1	TRBV6-1	TRBJ2-7	NA	CASTVTGAYNEQYF	TGTGCCAGCACCGTGACAGGGGCCTACAATGAGCAGTACTTC
NA	TRBV28	TRBJ2-1	NA	CASSLRTVKLNEQFF	TGTGCCAGCAGTTTGCGGACTGTTAAACTCAATGAGCAGTTCTTC
TRBD2	TRBV4-1	TRBJ2-4	NA	CASSQPTSGEAKNIQYF	TGCGCCAGCAGCCAACCTACTAGCGGGGAAGCCAAAAACATTCAGTACTTC
TRBD1	TRBV6-6	TRBJ1-5	once	CASSYSDRSLGQPQHF	TGTGCCAGCAGTTACTCGGACAGGTCCTTAGGGCAGCCCCAGCATTTT
TRBD1	TRBV6-1	TRBJ2-1	few	CASSGTGLYNEQFF	TGTGCCAGCAGTGGGACAGGGCTCTACAATGAGCAGTTCTTC
NA	TRBV6-1	TRBJ1-5	few	CASSEGGWVFWGLRGSNQPQHF	TGTGCCAGCAGTGAAGGTGGTTGGGTCTTTTGGGGATTGCGGGGGAGCAATCAGCCCCAGCATTTT
NA	TRBV7-9	TRBJ2-7	few	CASSAVGGRGSYEQYF	TGTGCCAGCAGCGCAGTCGGGGGTCGCGGCTCCTACGAGCAGTACTTC
NA	TRBV20-1	TRBJ2-2	NA	CSAPMGGTGELFF	TGCAGTGCACCAATGGGTGGGACCGGGGAGCTGTTTTTT
NA	TRBV29-1	TRBJ1-4	few	CSVGRGGNEKLFF	TGCAGCGTAGGGAGGGGCGGTAATGAAAAACTGTTTTTT
TRBD2	TRBV5-1	TRBJ2-1	NA	CASSRFLAGSYNEQFF	TGCGCCAGCAGCCGATTTCTAGCGGGGTCCTACAATGAGCAGTTCTTC
NA	TRBV20-1	TRBJ1-1	NA	CSADRTSTEAFF	TGCAGTGCGGATCGTACCTCCACTGAAGCTTTCTTT
NA	TRBV6-5	TRBJ2-1	few	CASSLGQSKEQFF	TGTGCCAGCAGTCTCGGACAGAGTAAGGAGCAGTTCTTC
NA	TRBV3-1	TRBJ1-4	NA	CASSLNDRKKLFF	TGTGCCAGCAGCCTAAACGACAGGAAAAAACTGTTTTTT
TRBD1	TRBV24-1	TRBJ1-2	NA	CATSDPGQGDLYGYTF	TGTGCCACCAGTGATCCCGGACAGGGAGACCTATATGGCTACACCTTC
NA	TRBV7-2	TRBJ2-3	few	CASSLTSRDTQYF	TGTGCCAGCAGCTTGACTAGTAGGGATACGCAGTATTTT
NA	TRBV5-1	TRBJ2-3	NA	CASSFGTVTSTDTQYF	TGCGCCAGCAGCTTTGGAACAGTCACTAGCACAGATACGCAGTATTTT
TRBD2	TRBV2	TRBJ2-4	NA	CASSDIAGGYNEQYF	TGTGCCAGCAGTGACATAGCGGGAGGCTACAATGAGCAGTACTTC
NA	TRBV10-3	TRBJ1-1	few	CAISDGRENTEAFF	TGTGCCATCAGTGATGGCAGGGAGAACACTGAAGCTTTCTTT
NA	TRBV20-1	TRBJ1-2	NA	CSATPSAASNYGYTF	TGCAGTGCGACTCCATCCGCAGCTTCAAACTATGGCTACACCTTC
NA	TRBV10-3	TRBJ2-1	few	CAIRGDGIWNNEQFF	TGTGCCATCAGGGGGGACGGGATTTGGAACAATGAGCAGTTCTTC
NA	TRBV4-2	TRBJ1-4	NA	CASSQDQQGWSNEKLFF	TGTGCCAGCAGCCAAGATCAGCAGGGGTGGAGTAATGAAAAACTGTTTTTT
TRBD1	TRBV20-1	TRBJ1-4	NA	CSAGQVREKLFF	TGCAGTGCCGGACAGGTGAGGGAAAAACTGTTTTTT
TRBD1	TRBV5-1	TRBJ2-1	many	CASSAGQVNEQFF	TGCGCCAGCAGCGCTGGACAGGTCAATGAGCAGTTCTTC
NA	TRBV7-2	TRBJ1-5	NA	CASSLALQADSNQPQHF	TGTGCCAGCAGCTTAGCGTTACAGGCGGATAGCAATCAGCCCCAGCATTTT
NA	TRBV9	TRBJ2-1	few	CASSVRDSYNEQFF	TGTGCCAGCAGCGTAAGGGACTCCTACAATGAGCAGTTCTTC
NA	TRBV28	TRBJ2-3	few	CASGTPPQRVTQYF	TGTGCCAGCGGCACCCCGCCCCAAAGAGTTACGCAGTATTTT
NA	TRBV25-1	TRBJ1-1	NA	CASSEEGPEAFF	TGTGCCAGCAGTGAAGAGGGACCTGAAGCTTTCTTT
TRBD2	TRBV5-1	TRBJ2-7	NA	CASSFLTSGGAGPSYEQYF	TGCGCCAGCAGCTTCCTGACTAGCGGGGGGGCAGGTCCATCATACGAGCAGTACTTC
NA	TRBV27	TRBJ1-2	NA	CASSGGHGGYTF	TGTGCCAGCAGTGGCGGGCATGGTGGCTACACCTTC
NA	TRBV20-1	TRBJ2-1	few	CSATPPDPGRGRQFF	TGCAGTGCGACGCCTCCAGACCCGGGACGCGGGCGGCAGTTCTTC
NA	TRBV24-1	TRBJ2-1	few	CATSDFMGNEQFF	TGTGCCACCAGTGATTTTATGGGCAATGAGCAGTTCTTC
TRBD1	TRBV28	TRBJ1-5	NA	CASQTGFVNQPQHF	TGTGCCAGCCAGACAGGGTTTGTCAATCAGCCCCAGCATTTT
NA	TRBV9	TRBJ2-1	NA	CASSVVVAENSYNEQFF	TGTGCCAGCAGCGTAGTCGTAGCGGAGAACTCCTACAATGAGCAGTTCTTC